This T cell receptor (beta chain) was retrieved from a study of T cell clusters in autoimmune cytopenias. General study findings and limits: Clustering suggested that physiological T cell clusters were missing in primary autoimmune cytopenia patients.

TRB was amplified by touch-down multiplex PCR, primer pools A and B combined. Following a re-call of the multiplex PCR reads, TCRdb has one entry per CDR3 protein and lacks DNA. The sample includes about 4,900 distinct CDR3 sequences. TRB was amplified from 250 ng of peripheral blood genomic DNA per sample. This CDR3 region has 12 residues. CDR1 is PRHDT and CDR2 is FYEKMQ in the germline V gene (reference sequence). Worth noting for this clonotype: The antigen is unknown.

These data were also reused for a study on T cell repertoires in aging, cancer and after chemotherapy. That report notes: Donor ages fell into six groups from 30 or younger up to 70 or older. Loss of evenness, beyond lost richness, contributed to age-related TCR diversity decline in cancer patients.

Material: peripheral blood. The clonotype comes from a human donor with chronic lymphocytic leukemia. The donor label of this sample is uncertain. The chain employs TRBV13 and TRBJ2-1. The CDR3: CASTLSANEQFF. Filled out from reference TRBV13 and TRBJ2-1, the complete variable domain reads AAGVIQSPRHLIKEKRETATLKCYPIPRHDTVYWYQQGPGQDPQFLISFYEKMQSDKGSIPDRFSAQQFSDYHSELNMSSLELGDSALYFCASTLSANEQFFGPGTRLTVL.